These T cell receptor beta chains were read from a single sample in a study of cytomegalovirus exposure and HLA in healthy donors. The method was immunoSEQ multiplex PCR; TCRdb's version includes in-frame clones alone and lacks a portion of them. The sample yields about 150,000 clones, approximately 84% seen once. The sample consisted of PBMCs. These TCRs come from a woman aged 50 to 65 in good health and CMV-seropositive. Both conserved end residues are part of each CDR3.

J gene: TRBJ2-1; V gene: TRBV30; CDR3 protein: CAWSVRTSGSRWQFF
J gene: TRBJ2-1; V gene: TRBV19; CDR3 protein: CASSGPGLASSYNEQFF
J gene: TRBJ1-1; V gene: TRBV7-6; CDR3 protein: CASSLTGDTEAFF
J gene: TRBJ2-7; V gene: TRBV11-3; CDR3 protein: CASSLGAAPLYEQYF
J gene: TRBJ2-7; V gene: TRBV7-8; CDR3 protein: CASSYRFGGSYEQYF
J gene: TRBJ1-1; V gene: TRBV18; CDR3 protein: CASSPRTRKPNTEAFF
J gene: TRBJ2-3; V gene: TRBV29-1; CDR3 protein: CSVVTGDSTQYF
J gene: TRBJ1-1; V gene: TRBV7-9; CDR3 protein: CASSSNGGRTEAFF
J gene: TRBJ1-1; V gene: TRBV29-1; CDR3 protein: CSVEDGGDTGLTEAFF
J gene: TRBJ2-1; V gene: TRBV5-1; CDR3 protein: CASSLSGDGPWNEQFF
J gene: TRBJ2-1; V gene: TRBV18; CDR3 protein: CASSLRTGSSSYNEQFF
J gene: TRBJ2-1; V gene: TRBV15; CDR3 protein: CATSPFAGGPKSEQFF
J gene: TRBJ2-2; V gene: TRBV19; CDR3 protein: CASSPRQGGAGELFF
J gene: TRBJ2-7; V gene: TRBV19; CDR3 protein: CASSPRLIAGFSEQYF
J gene: TRBJ1-1; V gene: TRBV7-3; CDR3 protein: CASSLTRDSAAFF
J gene: TRBJ2-5; V gene: TRBV7-2; CDR3 protein: CASSSGRAGGQETQYF
J gene: -; V gene: TRBV11-3; CDR3 protein: CASSPGSGTSGGNQGDEQYF
J gene: TRBJ2-3; V gene: TRBV6-5; CDR3 protein: CASSLSDTQYF
J gene: TRBJ2-7; V gene: TRBV5-1; CDR3 protein: CASSPNSPASYEQYF
J gene: TRBJ2-3; V gene: TRBV18; CDR3 protein: CASSPGTGGAGSTDTQYF
J gene: TRBJ2-3; V gene: TRBV13; CDR3 protein: CASSSTSGGTTDTQYF
J gene: TRBJ1-1; V gene: TRBV5-8; CDR3 protein: CASQAGEMDTEAFF
J gene: TRBJ2-7; V gene: TRBV19; CDR3 protein: CASGTGVGQYF
J gene: TRBJ2-1; V gene: TRBV28; CDR3 protein: CASSSRLLADYNEQFF
J gene: TRBJ1-1; V gene: TRBV30; CDR3 protein: CAWTWGHGTEAFF